These 27 T cell receptor beta chains came from one sample sequenced in a study of shared clonotypes between healthy human individuals. Only in-frame clones appear in the TCRdb table, and some are missing; sequencing was by immunoSEQ multiplex PCR. The sample shows about a million clones, around 74% of them seen only once. Sequencing input: memory CD4+ T cells sorted from blood. Documented subset: CD45RA-negative fraction. Receptor source: a man between 18 and 29 years old in good health.

The rearrangement uses TRBV7-2 and TRBJ2-7; either TRBD1 or TRBD2 may fit D (5 bases each). Germline V gene data show CDR1 as SGHTA and CDR2 as FQGNSA. This CDR3 is 16 amino acids long. The V end was cut by 1 base, the J end by 0 bases, with 13 bases between. The CDR3 DNA follows: TGTGCCAGCAGCTTAGGGGGGACGGCAAGCTCCTACGAGCAGTACTTC. Protein: CASSLGGTASSYEQYF.

The chain recombines TRBV7-9 with TRBJ2-4; TRBD1 matches at 8 bases. Germline-derived CDR1 and CDR2 are SEHNR and FQNEAQ (reference sequence). This CDR3 is built from 13 residues. V trimming: 4 bases; J trimming: 7 bases; junction bases outside the gene matches: 3. The CDR3 region has the DNA TGTGCCAGCAGCTGGACAGGGAGCAACATTCAGTACTTC. It translates to CASSWTGSNIQYF.

The genes are TRBV4-3 and TRBJ2-2; either TRBD1 or TRBD2 may supply D (5 bases each). CDR3 size: 14 residues. V was shortened by 1 base and J by 7 bases, with 10 bases between the two germline ends. Germline values: CDR1 LGHNA, CDR2 YSLEER. The CDR3 DNA is TGCGCCAGCAGCCAAGGGGTGGGGGTCGGGGAGCTGTTTTTT. Translation: CASSQGVGVGELFF.

V usage is TRBV4-1 and J usage is TRBJ1-2; unclear D gene. The CDR3 covers 15 residues. Per germline, CDR1 MGHRA and CDR2 YSYEKL. Trimming stripped 4 bases from V and 4 bases from J, with 16 bases between. The CDR3 DNA reads as TGCGCCAGCAGCCTGACGATGGCAGGTATCTATGGCTACACCTTC. As protein: CASSLTMAGIYGYTF.

This clone has more than one count but fewer than ten. The V and J genes are TRBV5-6 and TRBJ1-2; 8 nucleotides line up with TRBD1. This CDR3 is built from 14 residues. Unmatched junction bases numbered 4, after V lost 4 bases and J lost 2 bases. Germline V gene sequence: CDR1 SGHDT, CDR2 YYEEEE. For the CDR3, the DNA is TGTGCCAGCAGCATGGACAGGGCCAACTATGGCTACACCTTC. Its translation: CASSMDRANYGYTF.

The chain is built from TRBV6-5 and TRBJ2-5, with TRBD2 matching 8 bases. CDR3 length: 16 amino acids. Germline V gives CDR1 MNHEY, CDR2 SVGAGI. Trimming took 0 bases from V and 5 from J; bases not matched to a gene: 8. CDR3 loop: CASSYSTAGVGETQYF. The CDR3 DNA reads TGTGCCAGCAGTTACTCAACAGCGGGAGTGGGGGAGACCCAGTACTTC.

The chain carries TRBV6-6 and TRBJ2-7; D gene unclear. Trimming took off 5 bases at V and 6 bases at J, with 14 bases between the two ends. The length of the CDR3 is 13 residues. CDR1 MNHNY and CDR2 SVGAGI come from the germline V gene (reference sequence). CDR3 in DNA: TGTGCCAGCAGTAGGTCGGCCCACGGCGAGCAGTACTTC. Protein sequence: CASSRSAHGEQYF.

This chain links TRBV27 with TRBJ1-6; tentative D call: TRBD1 (6 bases). Germline V gene lookup returns CDR1 MNHEY and CDR2 SMNVEV (reference sequence). Trimming cost V 3 bases and J 4 bases, with 7 bases left between them. The CDR3 is made up of 14 amino acids. CDR3 nucleotide sequence: TGTGCCAGCAGTTTTGGACAGTATAATTCACCCCTCCACTTT. Translated, it gives CASSFGQYNSPLHF.

This clone was detected once. In the same sample, other DNA sequences code for this CDR3. This sequence joins TRBV29-1 and TRBJ1-3; D remains unclear. CDR3 length: 13 amino acids. The V gene lost 1 base and the J gene lost 0 bases, with 4 bases spanning the gap. CDR1 and CDR2 from the germline V gene are SQVTM and ANQGSEA. The CDR3 loop is CSVEASSGNTIYF. The CDR3 DNA is TGCAGCGTTGAAGCAAGCTCTGGAAACACCATATATTTT.

This sequence joins TRBV5-1 and TRBJ2-3; 8 positions match TRBD2. Germline V gene lookup returns CDR1 SGHRS and CDR2 YFSETQ. There are 15 residues in the CDR3. After removal of 0 bases from V and 5 bases from J, the junction contained 5 bases not matched to a gene. The CDR3 sequence: CASSLDRAGEDTQYF. DNA for the CDR3: TGCGCCAGCAGCTTGGACCGAGCGGGAGAAGATACGCAGTATTTT.

This clone turned up a few times. The rearrangement links TRBV5-4 to TRBJ2-5; D not resolved. The V gene's germline CDR1 is SGHNT and CDR2 YYREEE (reference sequence). This CDR3 is built from 14 residues. V lost 2 bases, J lost 5 bases, and 13 bases lay in between. The CDR3 nucleotides are TGTGCCAGCAGCTTCCAGGATGGACCGGAGACCCAGTACTTC. It encodes CASSFQDGPETQYF.

V usage is TRBV5-6 and J usage is TRBJ1-6, with 9 bases lining up with TRBD1. The CDR3 sequence is 15 residues long. Germline V gives CDR1 SGHDT, CDR2 YYEEEE. V was pared by 1 base and J by 8 bases, with 4 bases of the junction left unmatched. CDR3: CASSLQDRGDSPLHF. The CDR3 DNA follows: TGTGCCAGCAGCTTGCAGGACAGGGGAGATTCACCCCTCCACTTT.

Regarding this clone: A much larger clone is a single base away; this may be a read error. Additional DNA sequences in this sample encode the identical CDR3. The chain couples TRBV7-2 to TRBJ1-5; no firm D call. V lost 3 bases to trimming and J lost 0 bases, with 3 bases between them. CDR1 is SGHTA, CDR2 FQGNSA, per germline. This CDR3 has 13 amino acids. Written as DNA, the CDR3 is TGTGCCAGCAGCTTGAATAGCAATCAGCCCCAGCATTTT. This translates into CASSLNSNQPQHF.

This clone showed up just once. The chain carries TRBV10-3 and TRBJ2-5; no firm D call. V lost 4 bases and J 1 base, leaving 7 bases between the germline ends. Per germline, CDR1 ENHRY and CDR2 SYGVKD. CDR3 length equals 13 residues. The chain's CDR3 is CAISARVQETQYF. The CDR3, as DNA: TGTGCCATCAGTGCAAGGGTCCAAGAGACCCAGTACTTC.

This clone was counted only a few times. The rearrangement uses TRBV7-2 and TRBJ2-4; 11 bases line up with TRBD2. The germline CDR1 and CDR2 sequences are SGHTA and FQGNSA. The ends lost 4 bases at V and 3 bases at J; junction bases unmatched: 5. The CDR3 consists of 16 residues. The CDR3 region has the DNA TGTGCCAGCAGCTCCCGACTAGCGGGGCACAAAAACATTCAGTACTTC. This gives the protein CASSSRLAGHKNIQYF.

Turning to this clone: Other DNA sequences in this specimen translate into the identical CDR3. The chain combines TRBV5-1 with TRBJ2-1, with D maybe TRBD2 (5 bases). Trimming shortened V by 0 bases and J by 8 bases, and 6 bases separated the two germline ends. CDR1 is SGHRS, CDR2 YFSETQ, per germline. The CDR3 runs 12 residues. Here the CDR3 reads CASSLVGDEQFF. In DNA form, the CDR3 reads TGCGCCAGCAGCTTGGTGGGAGATGAGCAGTTCTTC.

V and J are TRBV21-1 and TRBJ2-1; the D call in the table, TRBD1, was not verified against the DNA. TRBV21-1 is shown as a pseudogene. This CDR3 contains 17 residues. The CDR3 bases are TGTGCCAGCAGCAAAGCTGGACACGGAAGAAATAACAATGAGCAGTTCTTC. As protein: CASSKAGHGRNNNEQFF.

The genes are TRBV5-1 and TRBJ2-2, with 7 positions matching TRBD1. Germline CDR1 SGHRS, CDR2 YFSETQ. Trimming at V came to 5 bases and at J to 6 bases, leaving 1 base not matched to a gene. The CDR3 runs to 12 residues. CDR3 region: CASSRGPGELFF. The CDR3 coding sequence is TGCGCCAGCAGTAGGGGGCCCGGGGAGCTGTTTTTT.

This chain links TRBV9 with TRBJ2-1; 13 bases are a match to TRBD2. Germline CDR1 reads SGDLS; CDR2 reads YYNGEE. CDR3 length: 15 residues. V dropped 4 bases and J dropped 6; count of bases not matched to a gene: 4. The CDR3 here is CASSRTSGRSNEQFF. In DNA form, the CDR3 reads TGTGCCAGCAGCCGGACTAGCGGGAGATCCAATGAGCAGTTCTTC.

The chain recombines TRBV7-8 with TRBJ2-5, with 8 bases aligning to TRBD1. The germline V gene encodes CDR1 SGHVS and CDR2 FQNEAQ. The CDR3 sequence is 21 residues long. V lost 5 bases, J lost 2 bases, and 25 bases stayed unmatched. The CDR3 region has the DNA TGTGCCAGCAGCCCGATGAGGGGCAGGGGGCGCGGCGGAGAAACACAAGAGACCCAGTACTTC. Its protein is CASSPMRGRGRGGETQETQYF.

The gene calls are TRBV7-2 and TRBJ1-6; possible D gene TRBD1, 6 bases. CDR1 SGHTA and CDR2 FQGNSA come from the germline V gene. V lost 1 base and J 9 bases, leaving 10 bases between the germline ends. There are 14 residues in the CDR3. Written as DNA, the CDR3 is TGTGCCAGCAGCTTAGACAGGGACGGTTCACCCCTCCACTTT. This encodes CASSLDRDGSPLHF.

This sequence joins TRBV2 and TRBJ2-7, with D unclear. This CDR3 is 11 amino acids long. Deletions cut 2 bases from V and 6 bases from J, with 5 bases between. Germline V gene data show CDR1 as SNHLY and CDR2 as FYNNEI. The CDR3 DNA follows: TGTGCCAGCAGTGAATATAGCGAGCAGTACTTC. Translation: CASSEYSEQYF.

This clone has more than one count but fewer than ten. The chain links TRBV30 to TRBJ1-5, with 9 bases fitting TRBD1. V dropped 5 bases and J dropped 2; count of bases not matched to a gene: 1. Germline lookup yields CDR1 GTSNPN and CDR2 SVGIG (reference sequence). CDR3 length: 13 residues. CDR3 in amino acids: CAWGDRGNQPQHF. The CDR3 nucleotides are TGTGCCTGGGGGGACAGGGGCAATCAGCCCCAGCATTTT.

This chain connects TRBV7-2 to TRBJ1-1; maybe TRBD1 (5 bases). The CDR3 spans 12 residues. Germline V gives CDR1 SGHTA, CDR2 FQGNSA. V was cut by 4 bases and J by 10 bases, with 13 bases left in between. The CDR3 sequence is CASSSSGWVAFF. The CDR3 DNA reads TGTGCCAGCAGCTCGTCAGGGTGGGTAGCTTTCTTT. The full variable domain, in which reference TRBV7-2 and TRBJ1-1 provide the parts outside the CDR3, is GAGVSQSPSNKVTEKGKDVELRCDPISGHTALYWYRQSLGQGLEFLIYFQGNSAPDKSGLPSDRFSAERTGGSVSTLTIQRTQQEDSAVYLCASSSSGWVAFFGQGTRLTVV.

This clone was seen only a few times. The sample carries other DNA sequences with the same CDR3. This chain connects TRBV18 to TRBJ1-1, with D uncertain. The CDR3 covers 13 residues. CDR1 KGHSH and CDR2 LQKENI come from the germline V gene. Trimming removed 2 bases at V and 2 bases at J, with 6 bases between. This CDR3 reads CASSPSLNTEAFF. CDR3 nucleotide sequence: TGTGCCAGCTCACCATCGCTCAACACTGAAGCTTTCTTT.

The DNA for the CDR3 is TGTGCCAGCAGCTTAGGGACCTTTCGGGCCACGGCCCAGTACTTC. It is translated as CASSLGTFRATAQYF. V and J are TRBV7-8 and TRBJ2-5; no clear D. This CDR3 has 15 amino acids. Trimming left V 1 base short and J 9 bases short, with 18 bases between. Per germline, CDR1 SGHVS and CDR2 FQNEAQ.

This clone occurred once. The chain has TRBV11-3 and TRBJ1-1; no clear D gene. The CDR3 is 13 amino acids. CDR1 and CDR2 from the germline V gene are SGHNT and YENEEA. V lost 5 bases and J 11 bases, leaving 18 bases between the germline ends. The CDR3 reads CASSPRGPQEAFF. The CDR3 DNA reads as TGTGCCAGCAGCCCCCGCGGGCCGCAGGAGGCTTTCTTT.